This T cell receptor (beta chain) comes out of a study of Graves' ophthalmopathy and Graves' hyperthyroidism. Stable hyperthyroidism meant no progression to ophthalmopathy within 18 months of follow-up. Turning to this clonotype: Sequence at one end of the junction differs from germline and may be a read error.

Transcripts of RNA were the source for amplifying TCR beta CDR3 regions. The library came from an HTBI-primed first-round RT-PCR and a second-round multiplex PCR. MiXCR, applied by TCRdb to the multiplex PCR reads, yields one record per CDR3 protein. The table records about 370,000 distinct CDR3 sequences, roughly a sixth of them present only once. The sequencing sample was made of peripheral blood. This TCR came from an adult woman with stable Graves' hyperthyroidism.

The CDR3 reads CASIGVLYTDAFF. The CDR3 DNA is TGTGCCAGCATCGGCGTATTGTACACTGACGCTTTCTTT. The chain carries TRBV27 and TRBJ1-1; D gene ambiguous. Germline-derived CDR1 and CDR2 are MNHEY and SMNVEV (reference sequence). This CDR3 comprises 13 residues.